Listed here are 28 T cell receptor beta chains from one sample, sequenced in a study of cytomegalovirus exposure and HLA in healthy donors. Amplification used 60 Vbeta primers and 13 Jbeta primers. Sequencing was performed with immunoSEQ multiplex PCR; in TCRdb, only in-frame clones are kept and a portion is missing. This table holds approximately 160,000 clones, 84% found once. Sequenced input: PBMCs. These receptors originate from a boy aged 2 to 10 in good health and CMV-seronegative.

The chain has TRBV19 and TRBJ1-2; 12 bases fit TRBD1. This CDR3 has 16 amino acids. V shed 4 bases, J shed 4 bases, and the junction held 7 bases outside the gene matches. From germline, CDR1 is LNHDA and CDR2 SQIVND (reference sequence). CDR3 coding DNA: TGTGCCAGTAGTAGGGACAGGGGGCGAAATAGCTATGGCTACACCTTC. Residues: CASSRDRGRNSYGYTF.

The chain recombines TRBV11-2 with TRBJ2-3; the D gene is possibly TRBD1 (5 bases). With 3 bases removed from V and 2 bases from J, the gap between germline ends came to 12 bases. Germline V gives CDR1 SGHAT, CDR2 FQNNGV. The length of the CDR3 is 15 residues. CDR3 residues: CASSLEGALTDTQYF. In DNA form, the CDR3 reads TGTGCCAGCAGCTTGGAAGGGGCCCTCACAGATACGCAGTATTTT.

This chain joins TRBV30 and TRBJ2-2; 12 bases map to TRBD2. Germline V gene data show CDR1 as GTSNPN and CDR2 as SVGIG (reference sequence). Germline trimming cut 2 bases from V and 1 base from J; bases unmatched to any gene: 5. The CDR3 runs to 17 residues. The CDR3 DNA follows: TGTGCCTGGAGTACCGGGACTAGCGGGTGGAACACCGGGGAGCTGTTTTTT. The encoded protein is CAWSTGTSGWNTGELFF.

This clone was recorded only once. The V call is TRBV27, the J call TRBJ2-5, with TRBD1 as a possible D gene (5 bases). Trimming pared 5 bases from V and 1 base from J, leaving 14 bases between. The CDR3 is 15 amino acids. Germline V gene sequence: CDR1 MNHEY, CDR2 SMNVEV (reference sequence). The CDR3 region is CASSGAWAAQETQYF. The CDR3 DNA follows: TGTGCCAGCAGTGGGGCCTGGGCAGCCCAAGAGACCCAGTACTTC.

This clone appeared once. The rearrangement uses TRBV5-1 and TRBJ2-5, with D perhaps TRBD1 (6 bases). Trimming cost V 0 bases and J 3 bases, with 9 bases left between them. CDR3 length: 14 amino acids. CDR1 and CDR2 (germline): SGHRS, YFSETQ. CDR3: CASSLVAGEETQYF. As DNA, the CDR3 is TGCGCCAGCAGCTTGGTAGCAGGGGAAGAGACCCAGTACTTC.

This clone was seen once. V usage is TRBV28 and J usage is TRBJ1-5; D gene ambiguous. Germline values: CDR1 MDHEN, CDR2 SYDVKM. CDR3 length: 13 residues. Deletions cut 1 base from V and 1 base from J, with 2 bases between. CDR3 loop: CASSLSSNQPQHF. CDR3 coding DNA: TGTGCCAGCAGTTTATCGAGCAATCAGCCCCAGCATTTT.

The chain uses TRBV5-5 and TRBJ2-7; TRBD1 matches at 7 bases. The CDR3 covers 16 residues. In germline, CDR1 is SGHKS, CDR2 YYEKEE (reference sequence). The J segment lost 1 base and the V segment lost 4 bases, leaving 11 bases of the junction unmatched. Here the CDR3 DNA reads TGTGCCAGCAGCCCCGTAGGTGGACAGGTATCCTACGAGCAGTACTTC. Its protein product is CASSPVGGQVSYEQYF.

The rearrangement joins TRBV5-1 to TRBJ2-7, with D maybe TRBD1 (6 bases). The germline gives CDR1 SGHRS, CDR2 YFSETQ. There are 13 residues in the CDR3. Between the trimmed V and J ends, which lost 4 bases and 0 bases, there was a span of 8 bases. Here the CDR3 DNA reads TGCGCCAGCAGCCCGGACAGCTCCTACGAGCAGTACTTC. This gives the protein CASSPDSSYEQYF.

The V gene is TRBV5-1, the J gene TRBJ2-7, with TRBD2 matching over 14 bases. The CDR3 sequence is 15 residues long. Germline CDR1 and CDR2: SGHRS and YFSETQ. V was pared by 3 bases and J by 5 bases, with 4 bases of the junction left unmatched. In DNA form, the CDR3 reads TGCGCCAGCAGCTCGGGACTAGCGGGAGTGGACGAGCAGTACTTC. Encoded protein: CASSSGLAGVDEQYF.

CDR3 nucleotide sequence: TGTGCCAGTGGGGGCAGGGGGCGGGGTGAGCAGTTCTTC. Protein product: CASGGRGRGEQFF. The rearrangement joins TRBV19 to TRBJ2-1; 8 positions match TRBD1. The CDR3 sequence is 13 residues long. The germline gives CDR1 LNHDA, CDR2 SQIVND (reference sequence). V was pared by 8 bases and J by 9 bases, with 9 bases of the junction left unmatched.

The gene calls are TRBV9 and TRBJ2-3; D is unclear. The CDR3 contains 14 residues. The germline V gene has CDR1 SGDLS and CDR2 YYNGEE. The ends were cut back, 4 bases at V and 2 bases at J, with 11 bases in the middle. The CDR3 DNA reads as TGTGCCAGCAGCCCCTACGAGTCCACAGATACGCAGTATTTT. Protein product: CASSPYESTDTQYF.

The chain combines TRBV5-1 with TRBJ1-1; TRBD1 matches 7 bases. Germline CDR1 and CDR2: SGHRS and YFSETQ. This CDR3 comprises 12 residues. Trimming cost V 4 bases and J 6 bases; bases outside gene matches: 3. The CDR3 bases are TGCGCCAGCAGCCTGGACAGGTCTGAAGCTTTCTTT. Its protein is CASSLDRSEAFF.

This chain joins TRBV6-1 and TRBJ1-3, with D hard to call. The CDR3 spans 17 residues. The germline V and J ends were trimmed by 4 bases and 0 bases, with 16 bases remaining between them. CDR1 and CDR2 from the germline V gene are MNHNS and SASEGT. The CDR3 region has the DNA TGTGCCAGCAGTGTCCCCCCCGGTGTAAACTCTGGAAACACCATATATTTT. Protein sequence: CASSVPPGVNSGNTIYF.

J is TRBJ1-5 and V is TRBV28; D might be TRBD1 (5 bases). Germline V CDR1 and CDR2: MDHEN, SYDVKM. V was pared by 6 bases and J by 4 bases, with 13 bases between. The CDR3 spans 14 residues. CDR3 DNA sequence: TGTGCCAGCAGATCAGGGCCCCCGAATCAGCCCCAGCATTTT. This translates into CASRSGPPNQPQHF.

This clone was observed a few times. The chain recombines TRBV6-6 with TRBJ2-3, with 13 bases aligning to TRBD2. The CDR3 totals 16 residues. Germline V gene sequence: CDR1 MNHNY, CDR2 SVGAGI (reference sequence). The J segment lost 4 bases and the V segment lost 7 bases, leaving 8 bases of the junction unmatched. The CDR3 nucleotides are TGTGCCAGCAACGAACTAGCGGGAGGGTTGGCAGATACGCAGTATTTT. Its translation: CASNELAGGLADTQYF.

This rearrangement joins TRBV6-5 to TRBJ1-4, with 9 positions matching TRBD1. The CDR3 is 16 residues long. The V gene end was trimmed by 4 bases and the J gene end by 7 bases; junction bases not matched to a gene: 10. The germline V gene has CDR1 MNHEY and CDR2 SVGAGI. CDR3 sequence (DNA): TGTGCCAGCAGTTCCCGAAGTGGGACAGGGAGTGAAAAACTGTTTTTT. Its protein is CASSSRSGTGSEKLFF.

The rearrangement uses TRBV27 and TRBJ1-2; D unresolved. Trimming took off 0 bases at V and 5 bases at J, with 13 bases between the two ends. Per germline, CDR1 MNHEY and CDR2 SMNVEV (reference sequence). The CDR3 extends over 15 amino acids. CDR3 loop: CASSLSGWAGYGYTF. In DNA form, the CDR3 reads TGTGCCAGCAGTTTATCCGGTTGGGCGGGATATGGCTACACCTTC.

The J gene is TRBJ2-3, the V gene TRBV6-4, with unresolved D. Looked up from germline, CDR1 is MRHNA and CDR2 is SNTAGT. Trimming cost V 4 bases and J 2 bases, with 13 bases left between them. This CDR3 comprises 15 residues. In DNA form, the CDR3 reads TGTGCCAGCAGTGTTGGCACCCGCCCCACAGATACGCAGTATTTT. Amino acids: CASSVGTRPTDTQYF.

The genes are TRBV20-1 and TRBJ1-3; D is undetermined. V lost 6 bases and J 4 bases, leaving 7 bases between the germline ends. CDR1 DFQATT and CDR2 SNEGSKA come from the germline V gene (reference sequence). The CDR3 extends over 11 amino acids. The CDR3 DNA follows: TGCAGTGCCAATACAGGAAACACCATATATTTT. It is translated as CSANTGNTIYF.

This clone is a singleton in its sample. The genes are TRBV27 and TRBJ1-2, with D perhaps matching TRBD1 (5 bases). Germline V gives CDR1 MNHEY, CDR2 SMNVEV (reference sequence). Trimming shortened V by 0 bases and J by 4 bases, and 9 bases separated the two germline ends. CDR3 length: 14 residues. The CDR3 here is CASSLSRGGYGYTF. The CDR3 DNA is TGTGCCAGCAGTTTATCGAGGGGAGGCTATGGCTACACCTTC.

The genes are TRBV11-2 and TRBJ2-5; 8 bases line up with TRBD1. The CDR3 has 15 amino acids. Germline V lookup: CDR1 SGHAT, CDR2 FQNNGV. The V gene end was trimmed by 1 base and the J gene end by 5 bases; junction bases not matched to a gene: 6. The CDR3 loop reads CASSLASGGWETQYF. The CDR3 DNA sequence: TGTGCCAGCAGCTTAGCCTCAGGGGGCTGGGAGACCCAGTACTTC. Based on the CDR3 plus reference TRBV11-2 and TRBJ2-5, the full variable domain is EAGVAQSPRYKIIEKRQSVAFWCNPISGHATLYWYQQILGQGPKLLIQFQNNGVVDDSQLPKDRFSAERLKGVDSTLKIQPAKLEDSAVYLCASSLASGGWETQYFGPGTRLLVL.

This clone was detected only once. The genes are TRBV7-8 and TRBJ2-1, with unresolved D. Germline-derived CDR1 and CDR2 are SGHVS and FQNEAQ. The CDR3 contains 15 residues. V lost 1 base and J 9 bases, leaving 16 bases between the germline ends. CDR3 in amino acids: CASSLGAEFSLEQFF. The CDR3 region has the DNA TGTGCCAGCAGCTTAGGGGCTGAGTTTTCACTTGAGCAGTTCTTC.

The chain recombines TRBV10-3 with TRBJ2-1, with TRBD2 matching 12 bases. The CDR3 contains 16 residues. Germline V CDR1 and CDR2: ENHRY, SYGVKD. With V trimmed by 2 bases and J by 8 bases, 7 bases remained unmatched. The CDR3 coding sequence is TGTGCCATCAGTGAGACCGGGACTAGCGGGCGCGATGAGCAGTTCTTC. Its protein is CAISETGTSGRDEQFF.

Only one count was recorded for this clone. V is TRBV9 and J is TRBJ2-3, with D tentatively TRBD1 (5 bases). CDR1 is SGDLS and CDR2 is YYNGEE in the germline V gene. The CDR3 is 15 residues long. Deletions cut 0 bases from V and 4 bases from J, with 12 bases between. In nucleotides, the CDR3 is TGTGCCAGCAGCGTAGCGAAGGGGTGGTCAGATACGCAGTATTTT. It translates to CASSVAKGWSDTQYF.

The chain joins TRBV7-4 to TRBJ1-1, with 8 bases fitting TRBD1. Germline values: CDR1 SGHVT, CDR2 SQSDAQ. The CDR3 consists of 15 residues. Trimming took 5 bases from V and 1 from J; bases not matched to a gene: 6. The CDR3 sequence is CASSPNRGANTEAFF. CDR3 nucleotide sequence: TGTGCCAGCAGCCCCAACAGGGGGGCGAACACTGAAGCTTTCTTT.

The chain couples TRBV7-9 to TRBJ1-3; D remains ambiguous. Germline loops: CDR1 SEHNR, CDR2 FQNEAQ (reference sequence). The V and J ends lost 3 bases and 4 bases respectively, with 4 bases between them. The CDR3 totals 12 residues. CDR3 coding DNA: TGTGCCAGCAGCTTGAGGGGAAACACCATATATTTT. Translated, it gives CASSLRGNTIYF.

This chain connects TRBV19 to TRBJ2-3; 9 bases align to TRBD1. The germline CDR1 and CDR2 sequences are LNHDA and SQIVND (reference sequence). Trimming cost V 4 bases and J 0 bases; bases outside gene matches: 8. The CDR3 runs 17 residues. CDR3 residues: CASSNYGTGLSTDTQYF. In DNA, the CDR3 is TGTGCCAGTAGTAACTACGGGACAGGGCTTAGCACAGATACGCAGTATTTT.

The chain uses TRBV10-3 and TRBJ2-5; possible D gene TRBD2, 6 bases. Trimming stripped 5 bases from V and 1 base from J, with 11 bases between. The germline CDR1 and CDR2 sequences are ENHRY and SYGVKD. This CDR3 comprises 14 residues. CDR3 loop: CAISWRGSQETQYF. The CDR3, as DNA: TGTGCCATCAGTTGGAGGGGTAGCCAAGAGACCCAGTACTTC.